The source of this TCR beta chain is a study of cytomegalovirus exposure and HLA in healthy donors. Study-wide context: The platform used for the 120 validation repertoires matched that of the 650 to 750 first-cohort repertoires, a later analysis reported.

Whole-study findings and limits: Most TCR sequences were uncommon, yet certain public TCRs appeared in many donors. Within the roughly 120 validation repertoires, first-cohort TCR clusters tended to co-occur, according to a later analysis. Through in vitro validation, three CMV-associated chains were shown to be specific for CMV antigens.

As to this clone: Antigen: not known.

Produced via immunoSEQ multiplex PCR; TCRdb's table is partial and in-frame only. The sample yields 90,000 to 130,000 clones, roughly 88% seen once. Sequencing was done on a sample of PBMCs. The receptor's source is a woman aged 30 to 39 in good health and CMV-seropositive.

The CDR3 sequence: CASSSWTGGFYEQYF. In DNA, the CDR3 is TGCGCCAGCAGCTCCTGGACAGGGGGCTTCTACGAGCAGTACTTC. The gene calls are TRBV5-1 and TRBJ2-7; 11 nucleotides align to TRBD1. CDR3 length: 15 residues. Germline assignment: CDR1 SGHRS and CDR2 YFSETQ. V gave up 3 bases and J gave up 3 bases; unmatched junction bases: 5.